This record covers a single T cell receptor (beta chain). This receptor's antigen is unknown. Nothing much larger sits one base from this clone, and base qualities are not available. The cohort comprised 550 to 700 healthy bone marrow donors. At the time of sampling, every cohort member was nominally healthy, though immune exposures that went unrecorded were likely present. The donor was CMV seronegative and was included in the group of 352 seronegative cohort members. Each donor provided a peripheral blood sample, and peripheral blood mononuclear cells were used for TCR beta sequencing. The Qiagen DNeasy Blood Extraction Kit was used to extract genomic DNA from the blood cell samples. The germline V gene provides CDR1 SGHVS and CDR2 FQNEAQ. From V the trimming removes 5 bases and from J it removes 5 bases, while the gene matches leave 16 bases of the junction unaccounted for. Spanning cysteine to phenylalanine, the CDR3 consists of 17 amino acids. Kept here is only the CDR3 DNA, which spans 51 bases and is read in frame from base 1.

These data come from a study of cytomegalovirus exposure and HLA in healthy donors (dated by TCRdb to about 2017). Some background on the complete study: An earlier analysis of approximately 590 of the donors reported approximately 270 Gb of sequence data and around 110 million unique TCR beta sequences from about 180 million T cells. Typing coverage differed by locus: A, B, C, DRB1 and DQB1 were typed in roughly 620-630 donors, DQA1 in about 560, DPA1 in nearly 610, and DPB1 in just under 490. To study patterns of TCR occurrence, a later analysis re-analyzed previously published TCR beta repertoires from several hundred donors and added high-resolution HLA genotyping. The genetic ancestry cluster associated with self-reported Caucasian donors included 81% of the approximately 430 genotyped donors. Along with the roughly 710-subject first cohort, a separate validation cohort of over a hundred different subjects was used. The study used immunosequencing to profile the T cell repertoires of several hundred subjects and linked those repertoires to cytomegalovirus serostatus. High-throughput TCR immunosequencing, statistical association of individual TCRs with disease status, and machine learning were combined to predict cytomegalovirus infection status. The later analysis used no new phenotypic data to find candidate immune exposures, relying instead on TCR beta sequences and their occurrence across donors. Class I and class II HLA loci were covered by the typing at four-digit resolution. Genome-wide SNP genotypes for about 65% of the 666 donors were used in a later genetic analysis, which treated that subset as a discovery cohort. An early release covering roughly 580 HLA-typed donors comprised about 290 gigabases of sequencing data and around 80 million unique TCR sequences. Donor age, sex, ethnicity and CMV serostatus were collected together with the repertoire data. All discovery cohort repertoires had been generated using a single sequencing platform. Among about 400 genotyped donors of the cohort, an average of approximately 200,000 unique TCR beta nucleotide sequences was sequenced per donor, of which about 19% were non-productive. About five DR-DQ haplotypes were handled as single units for association and clustering because linkage in the cohort was strong. An earlier analysis of 587 of the donors applied high-throughput TCR beta sequencing to assess whether each TCR beta V gene segment acted as functional or pseudogenic. The study was designed to test whether signatures of past pathogen exposure could be identified by cataloging public T cell receptors. The full study reports these points: A further reported finding was that TCR beta sequences accurately predicted the HLA-A and HLA-B alleles for most subjects in the first cohort. Immune exposure information for the cohort was limited to CMV serostatus. A later analysis associated about 18,000 TCR beta sequences with specific HLA alleles at a false discovery rate of 0.05. An earlier analysis of some 560 of the donors showed that most TCR beta V segments appeared in productive rearrangements either about 87% or about 30% of the time, which broadly matched IMGT annotations. The presence/absence analyses assumed that sequencing depth was roughly uniform across donors, and that assumption may not be true. A later analysis found that most CMV-associated TCR beta chains appeared HLA-restricted, with HLA associations seemingly driven largely by CMV exposure. A later genetic analysis associated a missense DCLRE1C variant with V-gene and J-gene trimming of TCR beta chains, and an independent cohort replicated the association. In a later analysis, HLA-associated TCR beta chains were found to be more clonally expanded and to have lower generation probabilities than equally common non-associated chains. Linkage disequilibrium might explain the correlated functional status among segregating V segments, but an unknown experimental factor could not be ruled out. In a later analysis, several top co-occurrence clusters were reported to appear linked to parvovirus B19, influenza, CMV and Epstein-Barr virus. According to the authors, the approach could potentially be generalized to other disease states and immunological phenotypes. Assigning TCR associations to individual alleles was difficult when HLA alleles, especially DR and DQ, strongly co-occurred. A later genetic analysis reported fewer N-insertions in productive TCRs among donors in an Asian-associated ancestry cluster than the roughly 640-donor mean. The sequencing pipeline was judged likely to have produced a cluster of highly shared sequence variants as a technical artifact. HLA typing was unavailable for some donors at each locus, so association tests used only the typed subset. In vitro tests confirmed that a few of the cytomegalovirus-associated TCR beta chains recognize cytomegalovirus antigens. This cohort had only TCR beta chains sequenced, and the lack of alpha or paired-chain data limited which features could be detected. Cytomegalovirus status was reported to be diagnosed by the classifier with high specificity and sensitivity in both the original and validation cohorts. Because counts were too low, 15 to 20 rarely observed V segments, including chromosome 9 orphons, were excluded from the earlier analysis of some 540 of the donors. The study listed approximately 150 TCR beta chains as associated with cytomegalovirus. In a later analysis, the rate of TCR association differed among HLA loci, with DRB1 alleles having the most associated TCRs and HLA-C alleles having the fewest. Most TCR sequences were observed very rarely across donors, whereas some public TCRs were present in many individuals. Because the 87-base-pair reads could not distinguish some IMGT-functional V segments, including TRBV6-2 and TRBV6-3, those segments were excluded.

Libraries came from the immunoSEQ multiplex PCR assay. For the multiplex PCR, a mixture combining 60 forward primers for TCR Vbeta segments and 13 reverse primers for TCR Jbeta segments was used. Amplification of the CDR3 region of rearranged TCR beta genes was performed with a multiplex PCR assay on genomic DNA. The Illumina HiSeq System was used to sequence the amplified TCR beta libraries as 87-base-pair reads. The paper's processing steps were these. A later analysis tallied 75 million to 95 million unique TCR beta chains across the 550 to 850 repertoires, and some 10 million of those chains were shared by two or more donors. Raw reads were error-corrected and collapsed into unique sequences by a nearest-neighbor algorithm in which closely related sequences were merged to remove PCR and sequencing errors. To assign V, D and J gene segments, CDR3 sequences were aligned to IMGT reference sequences. For a sequence to be retained, a match of at least six nucleotides was required to both a V gene segment and a J gene segment. Rearrangements were called productive when the CDR3 lacked stop codons and stayed in frame with V and J; all others were non-productive. CDR3 was defined by IMGT convention, running from the second conserved V-encoded cysteine to the conserved J-encoded phenylalanine. Sequences without an unambiguous match to a single V gene segment were excluded from the earlier analysis of a few hundred of the donors. An earlier analysis of several hundred of the donors classified V segments as functional when productive rearrangements were above 56.7% and as segregating when the standard deviation between donors was above 5%. A statistical classification framework was developed to diagnose cytomegalovirus status using the catalog of TCR beta chain sequences. In a later analysis, TCR nucleotide sequences were compared against IMGT/GENE-DB human TR gene sequences so that V and J genes could be assigned. In a later analysis, CDR3 sequences and most-parsimonious VDJ recombination scenarios were assigned using the TCRdist pipeline. A later analysis defined each TCR beta chain by its CDR3 amino acid sequence plus V-gene family, and excluded reads lacking a unique V-gene family. A later analysis removed 450 to 600 highly shared, low-generation-probability nucleotide sequences to deal with suspected cross-contamination and a sequencing artifact. For each public chain, a later analysis derived a clonal expansion index from normalized ranks of inferred template counts within each repertoire. In a later analysis, generation probabilities were computed using a VDJ recombination model fitted to out-of-frame rearrangements, and the results were checked against IGoR. Hypergeometric tests were used in a later analysis to score TCR-TCR, TCR-HLA and TCR-CMV co-occurrence, with a repertoire-size bias correction applied to the TCR pairs. To estimate false discovery rates, a later analysis permuted the HLA or CMV assignments 20 times. In a later analysis, co-occurring TCRs were grouped using DBSCAN, with TCRdist sequence similarity added in when clustering inside HLA-allele-positive subsets. Repertoires with fewer than 30,000 or more than 120,000 public chains were left out of co-occurrence clustering, as were five repertoires with anomalous nucleotide sharing. In TCRdb, the immuneACCESS table is reduced to in-frame sequences with V and J assigned. These tables do not hold every clone; where another copy was compared, an unresolved V gene accounts for under half, and the others remain unexplained. V and J calls plus clone size are reproduced from that table; the DNA served to infer D and trimming. The sample table contains about 180,000 clones; only one count was recorded for roughly 87% of them. The top ten clones comprise under 0.6% of the sample.

The source material was PBMCs. This clonotype was obtained from a woman aged 45-60 years in good health and CMV-seronegative. This chain is built from TRBV7-8 and TRBJ2-7, with 9 bases aligning to TRBD2. The CDR3 here reads CASSGISGRGGSDEQYF. The nucleotide sequence is given as TGTGCCAGCAGCGGGATTAGCGGGAGAGGTGGATCCGACGAGCAGTACTTC.